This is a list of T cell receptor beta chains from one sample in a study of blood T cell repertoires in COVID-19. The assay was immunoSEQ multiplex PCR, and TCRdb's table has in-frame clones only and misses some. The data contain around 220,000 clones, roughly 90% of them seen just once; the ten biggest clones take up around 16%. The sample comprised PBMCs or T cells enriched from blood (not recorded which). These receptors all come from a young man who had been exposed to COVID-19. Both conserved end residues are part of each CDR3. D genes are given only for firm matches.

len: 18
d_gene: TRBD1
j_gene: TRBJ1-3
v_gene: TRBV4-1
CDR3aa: CASSQGLGQGARGNTIYF

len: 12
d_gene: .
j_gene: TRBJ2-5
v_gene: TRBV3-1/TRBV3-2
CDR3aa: CASEGQAQAQYF

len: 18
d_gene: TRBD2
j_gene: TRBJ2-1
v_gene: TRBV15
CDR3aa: CATSRDNIAGVTVNEQFF

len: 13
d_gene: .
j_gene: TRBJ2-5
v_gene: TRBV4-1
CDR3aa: CASSQEGGGTQYF

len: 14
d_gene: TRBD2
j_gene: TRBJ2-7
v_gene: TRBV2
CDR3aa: CASTRAGGTYEQYF

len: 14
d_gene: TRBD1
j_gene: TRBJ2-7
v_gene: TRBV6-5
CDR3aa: CASRGTGRNYEQYF

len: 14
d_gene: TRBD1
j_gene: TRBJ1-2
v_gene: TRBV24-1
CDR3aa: CATPGQGDVYGYTF

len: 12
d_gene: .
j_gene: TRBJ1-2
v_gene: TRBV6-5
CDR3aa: CASKGDVLGYTF

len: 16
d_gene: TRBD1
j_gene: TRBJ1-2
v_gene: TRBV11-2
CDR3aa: CASSSINSGGASGYTF

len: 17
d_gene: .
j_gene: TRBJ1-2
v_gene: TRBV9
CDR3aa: CASSAVAAGASNYGYTF

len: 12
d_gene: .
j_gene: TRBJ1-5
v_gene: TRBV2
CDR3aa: CASSESLEPQHF

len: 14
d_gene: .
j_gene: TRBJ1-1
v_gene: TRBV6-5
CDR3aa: CASTTGLGFLGAFF

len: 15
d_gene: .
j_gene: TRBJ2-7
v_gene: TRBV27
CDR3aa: CASREGVAEVYEQYF

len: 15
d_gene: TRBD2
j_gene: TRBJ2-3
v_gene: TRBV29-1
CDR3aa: CSADLGTSGADTQYF

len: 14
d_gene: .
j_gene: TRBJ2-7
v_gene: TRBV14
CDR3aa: CASSQPRTDYEQYF

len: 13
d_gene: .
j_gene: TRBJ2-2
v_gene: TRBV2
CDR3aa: CASSAGQGGELFF

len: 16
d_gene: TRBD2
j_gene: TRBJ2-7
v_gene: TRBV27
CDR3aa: CASSFRKRGPSYEQYF

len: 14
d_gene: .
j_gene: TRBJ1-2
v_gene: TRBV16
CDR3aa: CASSQLLADYGYTF

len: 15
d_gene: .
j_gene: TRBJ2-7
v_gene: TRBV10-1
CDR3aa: CASSGQGSAVYEQYF

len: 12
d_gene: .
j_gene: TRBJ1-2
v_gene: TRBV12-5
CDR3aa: CASALRSYGYTF

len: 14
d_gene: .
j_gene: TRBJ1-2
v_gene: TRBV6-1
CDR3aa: CASSEDRHLYGYTF

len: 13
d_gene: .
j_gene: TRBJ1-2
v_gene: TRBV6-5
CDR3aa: CASSYLTGYGYTF

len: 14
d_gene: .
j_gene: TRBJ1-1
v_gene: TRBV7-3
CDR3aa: CASSLTNSNTEAFF

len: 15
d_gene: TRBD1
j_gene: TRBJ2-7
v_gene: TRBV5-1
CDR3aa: CASSLGTGGSHEQYF

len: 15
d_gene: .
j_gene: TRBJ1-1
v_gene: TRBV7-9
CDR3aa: CASSTYSGMNTEAFF

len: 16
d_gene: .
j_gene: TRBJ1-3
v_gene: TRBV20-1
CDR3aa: CSASHAGPSSGNTIYF

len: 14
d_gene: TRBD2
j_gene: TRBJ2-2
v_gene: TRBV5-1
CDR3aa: CAGREGTNTGELFF

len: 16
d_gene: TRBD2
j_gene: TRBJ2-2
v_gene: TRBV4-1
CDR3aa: CASSVIAGALGGELFF

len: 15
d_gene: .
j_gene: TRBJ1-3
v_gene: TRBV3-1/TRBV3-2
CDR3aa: CASSQTGRTGNTIYF

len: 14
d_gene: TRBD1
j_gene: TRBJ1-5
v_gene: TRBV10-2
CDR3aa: CASSVTGGGQPQHF

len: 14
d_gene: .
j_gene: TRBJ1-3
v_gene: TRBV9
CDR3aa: CASSVASSGNTIYF

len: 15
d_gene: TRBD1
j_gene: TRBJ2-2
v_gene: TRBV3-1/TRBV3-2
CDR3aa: CASSLQTGLGRELFF

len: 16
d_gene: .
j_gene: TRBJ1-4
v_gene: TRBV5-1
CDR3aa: CASSFGPLATNEKLFF

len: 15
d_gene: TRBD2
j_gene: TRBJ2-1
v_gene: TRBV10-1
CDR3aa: CASSEGGGVYNEQFF

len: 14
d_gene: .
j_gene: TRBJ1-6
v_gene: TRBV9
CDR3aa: CASSADSSNSPLHF

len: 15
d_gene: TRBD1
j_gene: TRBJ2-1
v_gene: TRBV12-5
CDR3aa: CASYSGGQGLLNQFF

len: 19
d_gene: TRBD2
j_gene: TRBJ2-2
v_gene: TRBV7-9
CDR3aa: CASSPRTSGGVRDTGELFF

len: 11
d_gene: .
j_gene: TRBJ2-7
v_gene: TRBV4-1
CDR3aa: CASRRGYEQYF

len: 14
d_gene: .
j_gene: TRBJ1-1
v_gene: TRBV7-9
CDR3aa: CASSFILRNTEAFF

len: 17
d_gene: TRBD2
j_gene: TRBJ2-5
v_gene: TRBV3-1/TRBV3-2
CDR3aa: CASTPRGLAGGQETQYF

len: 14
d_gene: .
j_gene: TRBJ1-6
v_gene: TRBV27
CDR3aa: CASSSSAGSPTLHF

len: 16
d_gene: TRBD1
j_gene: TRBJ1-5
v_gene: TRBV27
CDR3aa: CASRRQGAYSNQPQHF

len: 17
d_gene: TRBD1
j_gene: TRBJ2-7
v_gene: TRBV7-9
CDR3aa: CASSLVRTGGFSYEQYF

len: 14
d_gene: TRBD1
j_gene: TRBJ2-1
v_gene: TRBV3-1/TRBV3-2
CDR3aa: CASVGQGGYNEQFF

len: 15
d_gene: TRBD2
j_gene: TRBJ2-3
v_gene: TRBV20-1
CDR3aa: CSASLLAGVSDTQYF

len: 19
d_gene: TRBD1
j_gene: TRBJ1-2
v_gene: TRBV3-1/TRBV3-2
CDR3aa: CASSHQLGSAGGRGYGYTF

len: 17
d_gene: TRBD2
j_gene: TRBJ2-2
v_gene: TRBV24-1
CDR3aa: CATSEAGGPWNTGELFF

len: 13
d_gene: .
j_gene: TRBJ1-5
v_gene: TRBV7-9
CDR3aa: CASSLFSEEPQHF

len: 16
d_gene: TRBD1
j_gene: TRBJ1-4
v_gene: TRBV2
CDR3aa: CASSTYRGRADEKLFF

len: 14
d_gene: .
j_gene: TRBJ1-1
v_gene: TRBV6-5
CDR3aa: CASSYGRGKTEAFF

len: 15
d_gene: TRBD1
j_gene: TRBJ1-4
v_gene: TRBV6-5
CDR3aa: CASSPGTGLNEKLFF

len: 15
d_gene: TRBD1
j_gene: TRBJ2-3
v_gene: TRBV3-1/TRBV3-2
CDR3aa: CASSQQGATTDTQYF

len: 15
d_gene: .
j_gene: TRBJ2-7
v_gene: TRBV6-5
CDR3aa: CASSSPARQIYEQYF

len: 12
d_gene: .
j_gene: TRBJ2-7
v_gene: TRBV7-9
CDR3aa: CASSPLLYEQYF

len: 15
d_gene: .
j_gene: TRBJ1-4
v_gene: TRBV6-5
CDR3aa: CASSYTGLANEKLFF

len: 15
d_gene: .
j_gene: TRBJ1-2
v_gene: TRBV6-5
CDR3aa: CASSTLSGSNYGYTF

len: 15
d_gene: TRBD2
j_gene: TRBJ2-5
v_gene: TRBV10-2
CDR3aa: CASSPGLATQETQYF